The source of this TCR beta chain is a study of T cell changes during pregnancy in multiple sclerosis. The repertoire was sequenced with immunoSEQ multiplex PCR; TCRdb's copy has only in-frame clones and lacks some. The table includes around 15,000 clones, roughly 83% detected once. V was cut by 5 bases and J by 1 base, with 5 bases left in between. The CDR3 is 13 residues long. The V gene's germline CDR1 is MRHNA and CDR2 SNTAGT. The sample consisted of CD8+ T cells from peripheral blood mononuclear cells, taken in the third trimester of pregnancy. This chain uses TRBV6-4 with TRBJ2-2; D remains unclear. The TCR comes from a female donor in good health, enrolled as a control in a pregnancy study. CDR3 sequence reads: CASSPGNTGELFF. CDR3 nucleotides: TGTGCCAGCAGTCCAGGGAACACCGGGGAGCTGTTTTTT.